The rows below give T cell receptor beta chains drawn from one sample of a study of OX40 agonist ivuxolimab in advanced cancers. The protocol was immunoSEQ multiplex PCR, while the TCRdb copy is restricted to in-frame clones and leaves out a portion. The repertoire has 90,000 or so clones, roughly 90% of them found once; the top ten carry less than 3.5%. The starting material was CD4+ or CD8+ T cells sorted from blood, obtained in a trial of the OX40 agonist ivuxolimab. These receptor sequences come from an adult with an advanced solid tumor such as melanoma, head and neck, liver or kidney cancer. CDR3s include the opening cysteine and the closing phenylalanine or tryptophan. D genes are given only for firm matches. Not all rows give a size; the values are once, few, many and, for expanded clones, a class.

- - TRBJ1-2 TRBV7-9 TGTGCCAGCAGCTCTAAGACAGATAACTATGGCTACACCTTC CASSSKTDNYGYTF
TRBD2 - TRBJ2-7 TRBV4-1 TGCGCCAGCAGCCAACGGAGCCTCAGCGGGAGCTACGAGCAGTACTTC CASSQRSLSGSYEQYF
- few TRBJ1-2 TRBV27 TGTGCCAGCAGTTTGAAACAGGGAAGGAGCTATGGCTACACCTTC CASSLKQGRSYGYTF
- - TRBJ2-6 TRBV27 TGTGCCAGCAGTTTATCCCCCGGGGCCAACGTCCTGACTTTC CASSLSPGANVLTF
- - TRBJ2-2 TRBV5-6 TGTGCCAGCAGCTTGAGCGACGGGGACACCGGGGAGCTGTTTTTT CASSLSDGDTGELFF
- - TRBJ1-2 TRBV19 TGTGCCAGTAGTATAGTGGAGGGCCGGGGCTACACCTTC CASSIVEGRGYTF
- - TRBJ2-7 TRBV10-1 TGCGCCAGCAGTGAAGGGCCAGGGAAAGGGTACGAGCAGTACTTC CASSEGPGKGYEQYF
- - TRBJ1-2 TRBV7-9 TGTGCCAGCAGCTTAGGAGGGAGGGACTATGGCTACACCTTC CASSLGGRDYGYTF
- once TRBJ1-1 TRBV4-1 TGCGCCAGCAGCCAAGATAGTTTTAGGGAAGCTTTCTTT CASSQDSFREAFF
- - TRBJ1-1 TRBV5-1 TGCGCCAGCAGCCTGACAGAATCGCACACTGAAGCTTTCTTT CASSLTESHTEAFF
- - TRBJ2-7 TRBV14 TGTGCCAGCAGCCAAGAACGCCCCTTAGACGAGCAGTACTTC CASSQERPLDEQYF
- - TRBJ1-1 TRBV14 TGTGCCAGCAGCCAAATAGAAACTGAAGCTTTCTTT CASSQIETEAFF
- - TRBJ2-7 TRBV4-1 TGCGCCAGCAGCCAAGATGGCTACGAGCAGTACTTC CASSQDGYEQYF
- - TRBJ2-5 TRBV5-4 TGTGCCAGCAGCTTCGGCGAGACCCAGTACTTC CASSFGETQYF
TRBD1 - TRBJ1-2 TRBV13 TGTGCCAGCAGCTTCCCGGGACAGGTAAGTGGTTATGGCTACACCTTC CASSFPGQVSGYGYTF
- - TRBJ1-2 TRBV4-1 TGCGCCAGCAGCCAAGAAATATTCCCATCCTATGGCTACACCTTC CASSQEIFPSYGYTF
- - TRBJ2-2 TRBV9 TGTGCCAGCAGCGCCTATGGAGGGGCGAACACCGGGGAGCTGTTTTTT CASSAYGGANTGELFF
- - TRBJ2-3 TRBV13 TGTGCCAGCAGCCCCGGACTAAAGTCTACAGATACGCAGTATTTT CASSPGLKSTDTQYF
TRBD2 - TRBJ2-7 TRBV4-2 TGTGCCAGCAGCCAGCATCTAGCGGGAGGGTATAACGAGCAGTACTTC CASSQHLAGGYNEQYF
- - TRBJ1-1 TRBV6-5 TGTGCCACCCGGGGGAACACTGAAGCTTTCTTT CATRGNTEAFF
- once TRBJ1-3 TRBV11-2 TGTGCCAGCAGCTCCGCCACCTTCTCTGGAAACACCATATATTTT CASSSATFSGNTIYF
- - TRBJ1-1 TRBV29-1 TGCAGCGTTCCTACGGCCGCTGAAGCTTTCTTT CSVPTAAEAFF
- - TRBJ2-7 TRBV13 TGTGCCAGCAGCCAGGGGGGCTACGAGCAGTACTTC CASSQGGYEQYF
- - TRBJ2-1 TRBV5-6 TGTGCCAGCACCCCATTAATTATGACGCCGCCCGAGGAAGACAATGAGCAGTTCTTC CASTPLIMTPPEEDNEQFF
TRBD2 - TRBJ2-1 TRBV9 TGTGCCAGCAGCGTAGGCTTAGCGGGATACAATGAGCAGTTCTTC CASSVGLAGYNEQFF
- - TRBJ1-6 TRBV27 TGTGCCAGCAGCCCCATACGTTCACCCCTCCACTTT CASSPIRSPLHF
TRBD1 - TRBJ1-2 TRBV9 TGTGCCAGCAGGGGGGGACAGGGTGATGGCTACACCTTC CASRGGQGDGYTF
TRBD1 - TRBJ2-5 TRBV6-1 TGTGCCAGCAGTAACTACAGGGGAACACAAGAGACCCAGTACTTC CASSNYRGTQETQYF
- - TRBJ1-1 TRBV15 TGTGCCACCGGGGGGGGCCCCTCTGAAGCTTTCTTT CATGGGPSEAFF
- - TRBJ2-7 TRBV27 TGTGCCAGCCGGACCGGGACTCCGGGGGTCGAGCAGTACTTC CASRTGTPGVEQYF
- - TRBJ1-1 TRBV19 TGTGCCAGTACCGCTACAGGCTTCACTGAAGCTTTCTTT CASTATGFTEAFF
TRBD1 - TRBJ1-2 TRBV6-5 TGTGCCAGCAGTTACCCGACAGGGCATGGCTACACCTTC CASSYPTGHGYTF
- - TRBJ2-1 TRBV27 TGTGCCAGCAGTTTAAGGGGGAGCTCCTACAATGAGCAGTTCTTC CASSLRGSSYNEQFF
TRBD1 - TRBJ2-3 TRBV5-1 TGCGCCAGCAGCGAAGGGCAGGGGGCGCTGGCAGATACGCAGTATTTT CASSEGQGALADTQYF
TRBD1 - TRBJ2-1 TRBV5-6 TGTGCCAGCAGCCCGCAGGGGGCAACGTCCTACAATGAGCAGTTCTTC CASSPQGATSYNEQFF
- - TRBJ1-4 TRBV7-8 TGTACCAGCAGCGCACGCCTCGAAAGGGACGGACGTAAGAGACTGTTTTTT CTSSARLERDGRKRLFF
TRBD2 - TRBJ2-7 TRBV4-1 TGCGCCAGCAGCCAAGCGAGTCGAGCGGGGGGGAGCTACGAGCAGTACTTC CASSQASRAGGSYEQYF
- - TRBJ1-2 TRBV28 TGTGCCAGCTGGGTACCGGGGGCTGTGAACTATGGCTACACCTTC CASWVPGAVNYGYTF
- - TRBJ1-5 TRBV27 TGTGCCAGCAGTTTTAACGGGGGCTTACAGCCCCAGCATTTT CASSFNGGLQPQHF
TRBD1 - TRBJ2-5 TRBV28 TGTGCCAGTGGAGGCGGAGCAGGGGGCAGTGAGACCCAGTACTTC CASGGGAGGSETQYF
TRBD1 - TRBJ2-1 TRBV9 TGTGCCAGCAGCGTACTAGGACAGGGACAGAACAATGAGCAGTTCTTC CASSVLGQGQNNEQFF
- few TRBJ1-1 TRBV18 TGTGCCAGCTCAAGTTCTGAAGCTTTCTTT CASSSSEAFF
- - TRBJ1-5 TRBV2 TGTGCCAGCAGTAGACAGGACAATCAGCCCCAGCATTTT CASSRQDNQPQHF
- - TRBJ2-7 TRBV7-6 TGTGCCAGCAGCTTGTCGGCCTACGAGCAGTACTTC CASSLSAYEQYF
TRBD1 - TRBJ1-1 TRBV5-6 TGTGCCAGCAGCCGGGGACAGATGAACACTGAAGCTTTCTTT CASSRGQMNTEAFF
- - TRBJ2-2 TRBV13 TGTGCCAGCAGCTCCCCTGAAGAGACCGGGGAGCTGTTTTTT CASSSPEETGELFF
- - TRBJ2-4 TRBV27 TGTGCCAGCAGTCAGGGGCGTGGGAACATTCAGTACTTC CASSQGRGNIQYF
TRBD2 - TRBJ2-3 TRBV11-2 TGTGCCAGCAGCCTATTAGCGGGACTGGATACGCAGTATTTT CASSLLAGLDTQYF
- - TRBJ2-1 TRBV27 TGTGCCAGCGTCTACTCTGTGAGGGGCCTAAGGGGCAATGAGCAGTTCTTC CASVYSVRGLRGNEQFF
TRBD2 - TRBJ2-3 TRBV4-1 TGCGCCAGCAGCGGGGGCCTAGCGGGGGGGCCCAATACGCAGTATTTT CASSGGLAGGPNTQYF